This is a list of T cell receptor beta chains from one sample in a study of blood T cell repertoires in COVID-19. Assay: immunoSEQ multiplex PCR; the TCRdb copy retains only in-frame clones and omits some. The sample yields 250,000 to 300,000 clones, approximately 89% seen once. The source material was peripheral blood. The source is a woman aged 60-75 years with acute or convalescent COVID-19. Both conserved end residues are part of each CDR3. D genes are given only for firm matches. Size values are once, few and many counts, or a class for expanded clones, and some rows have none.

CDR3aa	CDR3nt	d_gene	len	abundance	v_gene	j_gene
CASSRGGGYEQYF	TGTGCCAGCAGTAGGGGAGGGGGCTACGAGCAGTACTTC	-	13	-	TRBV6-4	TRBJ2-7
CASSFTRGRAGVVYEQYF	TGTGCCAGCAGCTTTACAAGGGGAAGAGCGGGAGTGGTGTACGAGCAGTACTTC	TRBD2	18	-	TRBV11-2	TRBJ2-7
CATSDAGYSYNEQFF	TGTGCCACCAGTGACGCGGGTTACTCCTACAATGAGCAGTTCTTC	-	15	-	TRBV24-1	TRBJ2-1
CSVKGGVAQPQHF	TGCAGCGTTAAGGGAGGGGTGGCTCAGCCCCAGCATTTT	-	13	once	TRBV29-1	TRBJ1-5
CASSLNRERIMNTEAFF	TGTGCCAGTAGTCTTAACAGGGAACGGATAATGAACACTGAAGCTTTCTTT	-	17	few	TRBV19	TRBJ1-1
CATSYLVNEQYF	TGTGCCACCAGTTATCTAGTAAACGAGCAGTACTTC	-	12	-	TRBV24-1	TRBJ2-7
CASSIDRRVSTNEKLFF	TGTGCCAGTAGTATAGATAGACGGGTATCAACTAATGAAAAACTGTTTTTT	-	17	few	TRBV19	TRBJ1-4
CAWSVFSGEQFF	TGTGCCTGGAGTGTTTTTAGCGGTGAGCAGTTCTTC	-	12	-	TRBV30	TRBJ2-1
CASSQGVAGATPFQQYF	TGCGCCAGCAGCCAAGGCGTTGCGGGAGCAACCCCCTTTCAGCAGTACTTC	TRBD2	17	-	TRBV4-3	TRBJ2-7
CASSSPHSISYEQYF	TGTGCCAGCAGTTCCCCGCACTCGATCTCCTACGAGCAGTACTTC	-	15	-	TRBV28	TRBJ2-7
CANQLAGKAYEQYF	TGTGCCAACCAGCTAGCGGGAAAGGCCTACGAGCAGTACTTC	TRBD2	14	-	TRBV19	TRBJ2-7
CASSSGQGGYYGYTF	TGTGCCAGCTCGTCGGGACAGGGGGGCTACTATGGCTACACCTTC	TRBD1	15	-	TRBV18	TRBJ1-2
CASSIEATGGAEAFF	TGTGCCAGTAGTATAGAGGCAACGGGAGGGGCTGAAGCTTTCTTT	-	15	once	TRBV19	TRBJ1-1
CATMRQAWGSPLHF	TGTGCCACCATGAGACAGGCGTGGGGTTCACCCCTCCACTTT	-	14	-	TRBV27	TRBJ1-6
CATSRETSGVYEQFF	TGTGCCACCAGCAGAGAGACTAGCGGGGTCTATGAGCAGTTCTTC	TRBD2	15	-	TRBV15	TRBJ2-1
CASSLRGTSTEQYF	TGTGCCAGCAGCTTAAGGGGGACTAGCACCGAGCAGTACTTC	TRBD2	14	-	TRBV7-3	TRBJ2-7
CASSSPRSGSTSRGNTIYF	TGTGCCAGCAGCTCCCCCCGAAGCGGGTCGACTTCGCGCGGAAACACCATATATTTT	-	19	once	TRBV5-4	TRBJ1-3
CASSRSTGGTYEQYF	TGTGCCAGCAGCCGATCAACAGGGGGGACCTACGAGCAGTACTTC	TRBD1	15	-	TRBV7-9	TRBJ2-7
CASTGQGVPYEQYF	TGCGCCAGCACCGGACAGGGCGTTCCCTACGAGCAGTACTTC	TRBD1	14	-	TRBV5-1	TRBJ2-7
CASSGTAPSFF	TGTGCCAGCAGTGGGACAGCCCCCTCTTTCTTT	TRBD1	11	-	TRBV28	TRBJ1-1
CASSWLAGARQYF	TGTGCCAGCAGTTGGCTAGCGGGAGCCCGGCAGTACTTC	TRBD2	13	-	TRBV6-2/TRBV6-3	TRBJ2-7
CASSESHRLVYGYTF	TGTGCCAGCAGTGAATCTCACAGGTTGGTCTATGGCTACACCTTC	-	15	once	TRBV6-1	TRBJ1-2
CASSPLAGGAGAGELFF	TGTGCCAGCAGCCCATTAGCGGGGGGCGCGGGGGCCGGGGAGCTGTTTTTT	TRBD2	17	-	TRBV4-2	TRBJ2-2